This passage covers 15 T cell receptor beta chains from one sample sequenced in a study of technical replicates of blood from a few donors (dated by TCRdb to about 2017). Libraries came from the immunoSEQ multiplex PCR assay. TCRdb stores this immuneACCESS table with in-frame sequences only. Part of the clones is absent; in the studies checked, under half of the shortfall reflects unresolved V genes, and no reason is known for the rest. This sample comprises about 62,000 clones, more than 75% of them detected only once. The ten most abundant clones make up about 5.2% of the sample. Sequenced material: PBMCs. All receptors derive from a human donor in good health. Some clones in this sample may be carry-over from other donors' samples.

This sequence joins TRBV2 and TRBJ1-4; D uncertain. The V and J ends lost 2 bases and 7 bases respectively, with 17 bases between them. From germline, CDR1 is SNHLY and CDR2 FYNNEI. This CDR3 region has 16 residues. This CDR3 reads CASSELPTEVTEKLFF. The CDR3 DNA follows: TGTGCCAGCAGTGAACTTCCCACGGAGGTTACTGAAAAACTGTTTTTT.

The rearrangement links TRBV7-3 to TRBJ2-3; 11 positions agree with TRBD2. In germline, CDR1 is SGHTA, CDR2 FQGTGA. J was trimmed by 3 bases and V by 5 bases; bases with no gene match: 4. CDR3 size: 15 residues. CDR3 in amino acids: CASSPGTSGTDTQYF. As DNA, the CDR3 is TGTGCCAGCAGCCCCGGGACTAGCGGTACAGATACGCAGTATTTT.

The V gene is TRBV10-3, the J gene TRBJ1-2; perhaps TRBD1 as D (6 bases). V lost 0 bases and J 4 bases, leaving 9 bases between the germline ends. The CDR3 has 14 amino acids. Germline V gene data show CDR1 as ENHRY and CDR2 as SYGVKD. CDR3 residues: CAISESPGVYGYTF. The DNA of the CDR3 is TGTGCCATCAGTGAGTCGCCAGGGGTCTATGGCTACACCTTC.

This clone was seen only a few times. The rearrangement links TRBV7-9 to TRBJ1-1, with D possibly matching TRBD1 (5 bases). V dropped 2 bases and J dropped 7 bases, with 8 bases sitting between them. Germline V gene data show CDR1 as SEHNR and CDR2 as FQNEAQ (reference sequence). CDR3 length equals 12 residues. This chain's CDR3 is CASSLQDIEAFF. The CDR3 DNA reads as TGTGCCAGCAGCTTACAGGACATTGAAGCTTTCTTT.

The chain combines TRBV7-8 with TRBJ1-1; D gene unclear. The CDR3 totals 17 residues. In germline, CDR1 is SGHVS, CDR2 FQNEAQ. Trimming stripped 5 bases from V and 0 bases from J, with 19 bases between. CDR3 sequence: CASSPIGEASMNTEAFF. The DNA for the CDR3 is TGTGCCAGCAGCCCGATCGGAGAAGCAAGTATGAACACTGAAGCTTTCTTT.

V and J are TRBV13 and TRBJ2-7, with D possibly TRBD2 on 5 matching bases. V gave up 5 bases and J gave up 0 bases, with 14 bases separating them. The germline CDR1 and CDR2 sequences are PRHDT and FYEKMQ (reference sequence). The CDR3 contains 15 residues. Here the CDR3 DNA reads TGTGCCAGCAGCCGGACGGGGTCCCACTCCTACGAGCAGTACTTC. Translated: CASSRTGSHSYEQYF.

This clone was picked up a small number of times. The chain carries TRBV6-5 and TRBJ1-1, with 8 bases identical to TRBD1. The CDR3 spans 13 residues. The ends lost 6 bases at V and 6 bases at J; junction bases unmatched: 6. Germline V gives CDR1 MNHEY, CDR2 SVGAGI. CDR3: CASRQGGPSEAFF. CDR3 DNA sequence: TGTGCCAGCAGACAGGGGGGTCCTTCTGAAGCTTTCTTT.

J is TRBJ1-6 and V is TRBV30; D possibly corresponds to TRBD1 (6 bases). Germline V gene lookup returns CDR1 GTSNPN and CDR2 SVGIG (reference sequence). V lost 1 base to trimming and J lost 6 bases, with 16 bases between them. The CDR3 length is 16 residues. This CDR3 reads CAWSAPGGRFNSPLHF. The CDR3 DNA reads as TGTGCCTGGAGTGCGCCGGGGGGGCGTTTTAATTCACCCCTCCACTTT.

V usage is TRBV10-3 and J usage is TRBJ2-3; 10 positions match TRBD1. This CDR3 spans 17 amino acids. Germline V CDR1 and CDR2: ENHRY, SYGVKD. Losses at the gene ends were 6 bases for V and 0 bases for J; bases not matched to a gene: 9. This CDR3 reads CAIRIGQGGFSTDTQYF. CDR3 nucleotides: TGTGCCATCAGGATAGGACAGGGGGGATTTAGCACAGATACGCAGTATTTT.

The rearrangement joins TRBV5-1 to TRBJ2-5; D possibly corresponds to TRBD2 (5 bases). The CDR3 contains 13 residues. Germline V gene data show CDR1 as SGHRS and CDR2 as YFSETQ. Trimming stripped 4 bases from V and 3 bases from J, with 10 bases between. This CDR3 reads CASSPDYEETQYF. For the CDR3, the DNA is TGCGCCAGCAGCCCAGACTACGAAGAGACCCAGTACTTC.

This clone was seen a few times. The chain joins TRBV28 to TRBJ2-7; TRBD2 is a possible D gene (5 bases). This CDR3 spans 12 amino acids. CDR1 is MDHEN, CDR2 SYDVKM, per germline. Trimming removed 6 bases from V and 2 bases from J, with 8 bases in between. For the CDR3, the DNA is TGTGCCAGCAGGATGGAGGCCTACGAGCAGTACTTC. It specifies CASRMEAYEQYF.

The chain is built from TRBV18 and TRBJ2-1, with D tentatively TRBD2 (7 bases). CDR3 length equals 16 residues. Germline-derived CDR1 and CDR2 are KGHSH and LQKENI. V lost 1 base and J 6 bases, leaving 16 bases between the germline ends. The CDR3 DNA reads TGTGCCAGCTCACCACAGATGAGGGGGGGTGTCAATGAGCAGTTCTTC. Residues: CASSPQMRGGVNEQFF.

This chain's CDR3 is CASGLVLGRESIESVSYTF. CDR3 coding DNA: TGTGCTAGTGGTTTGGTACTGGGCAGGGAAAGCATCGAAAGTGTCAGCTACACCTTC. The chain is built from TRBV12-5 and TRBJ1-2, with D possibly being TRBD1 (5 bases). CDR1 LGHNT and CDR2 FRNRAP come from the germline V gene. The V end lost 0 bases, the J end lost 9 bases, and 29 bases lay between the germline ends. The CDR3 is 19 amino acids.

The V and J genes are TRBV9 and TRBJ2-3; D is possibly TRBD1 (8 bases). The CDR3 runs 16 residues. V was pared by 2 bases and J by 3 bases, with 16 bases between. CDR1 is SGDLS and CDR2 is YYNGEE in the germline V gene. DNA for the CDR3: TGTGCCAGCAGCGTCGGACAGGGAGGGAAAACAGATACGCAGTATTTT. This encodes CASSVGQGGKTDTQYF. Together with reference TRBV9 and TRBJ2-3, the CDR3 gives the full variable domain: DSGVTQTPKHLITATGQRVTLRCSPRSGDLSVYWYQQSLDQGLQFLIQYYNGEERAKGNILERFSAQQFPDLHSELNLSSLELGDSALYFCASSVGQGGKTDTQYFGPGTRLTVL.

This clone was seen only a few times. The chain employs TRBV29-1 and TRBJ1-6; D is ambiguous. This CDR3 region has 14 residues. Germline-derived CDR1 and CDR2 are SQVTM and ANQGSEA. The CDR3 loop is CSASSGPANSPLHF. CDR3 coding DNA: TGCAGTGCCTCGAGCGGACCGGCGAATTCACCCCTCCACTTT.